The sequence of this T cell receptor beta chain was determined in a study of tissue T cells after allogeneic stem cell transplantation. With respect to this clone: Genes and germline come from the mouse. The read ends 1 residue early relative to the CDR3; the germline J gene fills the gap.

Sequencing used immunoSEQ multiplex PCR; TCRdb keeps in-frame clones, though not all of them. The sample has about 2,600 clones, roughly half seen once. The CDR3 spans 12 residues. Unmatched junction bases numbered 5, after V lost 4 bases and J lost 10 bases. Germline V gives CDR1 KGHPV, CDR2 FQNQEV (reference sequence). Time point defined: mouse harvest day 14 after allogeneic transplant. Mouse grafts combined 10^7 T-cell-depleted bone marrow cells with 10^6 splenic CD5+ T cells. V is TRBV26 and J is TRBJ1-1, with TRBD1 matching 8 bases. Sequences were obtained from gut tissue. The origin of this receptor is a female BALB/c mouse given C57BL/6 T cells with graft-versus-host disease after an allogeneic hematopoietic cell transplant. The DNA read from the CDR3 is TGTGCCAGCAGTCCTCAGGGGGCGGGAGTCTTC. It translates to CASSPQGAGVF. The full CDR3 is CASSPQGAGVFF.